This T cell receptor beta chain came from a study of blood T cells in healthy people across ages. Sample-barcoded 5' priming and a J-beta primer mix drove a second PCR of roughly 7 to 11 cycles. MiXCR was run by TCRdb on the 5' RACE reads, yielding one entry per CDR3 protein. The sample shows about 800,000 distinct CDR3 sequences, 58% of them seen only once. Germline V lookup: CDR1 DFQATT, CDR2 SNEGSKA (reference sequence). This CDR3 comprises 18 residues. V lost 7 bases and J lost 0, with 22 bases in between. Sequenced sample: blood. The sequence was collected from a young man in good health. V usage is TRBV20-1 and J usage is TRBJ1-6; D is perhaps TRBD1 (5 bases). CDR3 sequence (DNA): TGCAGTGTTAGGGGTGGACTCCGAATGAGCTCCTATAATTCACCCCTCCACTTT. It codes for CSVRGGLRMSSYNSPLHF.